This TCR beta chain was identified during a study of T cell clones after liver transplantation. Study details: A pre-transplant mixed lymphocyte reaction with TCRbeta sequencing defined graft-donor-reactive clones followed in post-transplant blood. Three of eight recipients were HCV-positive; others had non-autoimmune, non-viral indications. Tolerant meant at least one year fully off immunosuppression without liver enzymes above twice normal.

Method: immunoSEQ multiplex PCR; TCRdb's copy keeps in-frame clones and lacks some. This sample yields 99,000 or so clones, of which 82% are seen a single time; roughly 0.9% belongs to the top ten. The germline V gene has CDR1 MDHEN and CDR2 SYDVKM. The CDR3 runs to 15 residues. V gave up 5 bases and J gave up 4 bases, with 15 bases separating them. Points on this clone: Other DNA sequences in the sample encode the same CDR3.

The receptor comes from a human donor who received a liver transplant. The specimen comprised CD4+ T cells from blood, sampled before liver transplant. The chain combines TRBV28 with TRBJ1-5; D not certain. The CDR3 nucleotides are TGTGCCAGCAGTCTACGGAGCGGGTCTAATCAGCCCCAGCATTTT. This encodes CASSLRSGSNQPQHF.